The entry below describes one TCR beta chain. The data originate from a study of patients and donors after allogeneic stem cell transplantation. Germline V gene data show CDR1 as SEHNR and CDR2 as FQNEAQ (reference sequence). Between the trimmed V and J ends, which lost 1 base and 0 bases, there was a span of 13 bases. The CDR3 has 17 residues. MiXCR, run by TCRdb on the RT-PCR reads, gives a single entry per CDR3 protein. The sample carries some 160,000 distinct CDR3 sequences, approximately 25% recorded once. The receptor comes from a human donor who was either an allogeneic HSCT recipient or a stem cell or donor lymphocyte infusion donor (not recorded which). It is not recorded whose cells these are; they may come from a transplant donor. V is TRBV7-9 and J is TRBJ2-1; D perhaps matches TRBD2 (6 bases). The sequenced sample consisted of blood, either unsorted or a sorted T cell fraction (not recorded which). CDR3: CASSLGVLGSSYNEQFF. For the CDR3, the DNA is TGTGCCAGCAGCTTAGGGGTTCTCGGGAGCTCCTACAATGAGCAGTTCTTC. Full variable domain (outside the CDR3, taken from reference TRBV7-9 and TRBJ2-1): DTGVSQNPRHKITKRGQNVTFRCDPISEHNRLYWYRQTLGQGPEFLTYFQNEAQLEKSRLLSDRFSAERPKGSFSTLEIQRTEQGDSAMYLCASSLGVLGSSYNEQFFGPGTRLTVL.